This is a list of T cell receptor beta chains from one sample in a study of blood T cell repertoires in COVID-19. Measured with immunoSEQ multiplex PCR; TCRdb has only the in-frame clones, and not every one. The sample lists about 430,000 clones; roughly 89% were seen once. Sequenced: peripheral blood. The receptors were gathered from a young man with COVID-19, enrolled during active disease. Each CDR3 is given with its conserved first and last residue. A D gene is named only where the DNA matches it firmly.

D gene | J gene | V gene | CDR3 DNA | CDR3 protein
TRBD2 | TRBJ2-1 | TRBV11-1 | TGTGCCAGCAGCTTACGGGGAGGGCCATCCAATGAGCAGTTCTTC | CASSLRGGPSNEQFF
TRBD1 | TRBJ1-2 | TRBV2 | TGTGCCAGCAGTGGGGTCGGGACAGTCTATGGCTACACCTTC | CASSGVGTVYGYTF
NA | TRBJ1-6 | TRBV5-1 | TGCGCCAGCAGCTTGGGGGGCCCCATCAGGGTTCACAAAATATATAATTCACCCCTCCACTTT | CASSLGGPIRVHKIYNSPLHF
TRBD2 | TRBJ2-1 | TRBV12-3/TRBV12-4 | TGTGCCAGCAGTGGGGGACTAGCCAATGAGCAGTTCTTC | CASSGGLANEQFF
NA | TRBJ1-5 | TRBV3-1/TRBV3-2 | TGTGCCAGCAGCCTCGGGGATAAGGGACAGCCCCAGCATTTT | CASSLGDKGQPQHF
TRBD2 | TRBJ2-7 | TRBV18 | TGTGCCAGCCGTAGCGGGAGGGAGTACGAGCAGTACTTC | CASRSGREYEQYF
NA | TRBJ1-4 | TRBV11-2 | TGTGCCAGCAGCAAAGCGGTAAATGAAAAACTGTTTTTT | CASSKAVNEKLFF
NA | TRBJ2-7 | TRBV11-3 | TGTGCCAGCAGCTTAAGTCCTGGGCCCTACGAGCAGTACTTC | CASSLSPGPYEQYF
NA | TRBJ2-1 | TRBV12-3/TRBV12-4 | TGTGCCAGCAGTTTTGCCACTAATGAGCAGTTCTTC | CASSFATNEQFF
NA | TRBJ2-7 | TRBV10-3 | TGTGCCATCAGTGAGGGGGGGACGCAACCCTACGAGCAGTACTTC | CAISEGGTQPYEQYF
TRBD1 | TRBJ2-3 | TRBV5-1 | TGCGCCAGCAGCGGACAGGGTGGGGCAGATACGCAGTATTTT | CASSGQGGADTQYF
TRBD1 | TRBJ1-5 | TRBV27 | TGTGCCAGCAGTTTATGGCCAGGGGGTAATCAGCCCCAGCATTTT | CASSLWPGGNQPQHF
NA | TRBJ1-2 | TRBV24-1 | TGTGCCACCAGTGAGCCCTCAGGACTCCATGGCTACACCTTC | CATSEPSGLHGYTF
NA | TRBJ2-4 | TRBV5-6 | TGTGCCAGCAGCGCCCGACTAGCCAAAAACATTCAGTACTTC | CASSARLAKNIQYF
NA | TRBJ2-7 | TRBV6-5 | TGTGCCAGCACCAGGGTCCAGGGGTCCTACGAGCAGTACTTC | CASTRVQGSYEQYF
NA | TRBJ1-6 | TRBV4-1 | TGCGCCAGCAGCCTAGGACTCGTAGATTCACCCCTCCACTTT | CASSLGLVDSPLHF